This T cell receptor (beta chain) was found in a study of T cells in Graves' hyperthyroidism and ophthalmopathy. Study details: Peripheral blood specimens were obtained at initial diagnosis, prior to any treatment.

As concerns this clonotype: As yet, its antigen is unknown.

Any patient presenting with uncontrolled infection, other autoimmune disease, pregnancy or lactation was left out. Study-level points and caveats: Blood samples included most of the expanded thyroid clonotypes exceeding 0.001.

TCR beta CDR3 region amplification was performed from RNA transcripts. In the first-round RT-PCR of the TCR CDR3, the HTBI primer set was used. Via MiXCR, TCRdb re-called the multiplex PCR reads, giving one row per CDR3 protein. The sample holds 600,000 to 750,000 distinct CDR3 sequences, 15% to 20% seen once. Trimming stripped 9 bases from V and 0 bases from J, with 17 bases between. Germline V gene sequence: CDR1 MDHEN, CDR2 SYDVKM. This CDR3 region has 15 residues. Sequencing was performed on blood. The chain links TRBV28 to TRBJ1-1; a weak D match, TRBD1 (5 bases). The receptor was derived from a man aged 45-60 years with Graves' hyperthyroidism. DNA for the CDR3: TGTGCCAGTCAACCATCGGGGACCCTGAACACTGAAGCTTTCTTT. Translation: CASQPSGTLNTEAFF.